The sequence of this T cell receptor beta chain was determined in a study of shared clonotypes between healthy human individuals. Profiling relied on immunoSEQ multiplex PCR, and the TCRdb table lists in-frame clones only, not all of them. In the table there are 780,000 or so clones, about two thirds of which are singletons. This clone was counted at least ten times. The CDR3 covers 13 residues. Germline CDR1 SNHLY, CDR2 FYNNEI. V shed 4 bases and J shed 5 bases, with 11 bases lying between them. This chain joins TRBV2 and TRBJ1-2; TRBD1 might be the D (5 bases). This receptor was identified in a woman in her twenties or thirties in good health. Sequenced: memory CD4+ T cells sorted from blood. The subset: CD45RA-negative fraction. The chain's CDR3 is CASSGRVKYGYTF. In DNA form, the CDR3 reads TGTGCCAGCAGTGGCAGGGTTAAATATGGCTACACCTTC.